This TCR beta chain was obtained from a study of blood T cells in healthy people across ages. This clonotype was picked up many times. Combining a sample-barcoded 5' primer with a J-beta primer mix, a second PCR ran for roughly 7 to 12 cycles. MiXCR, applied by TCRdb to the 5' RACE reads, yields one record per CDR3 protein. Among roughly 1.7 million distinct CDR3 sequences listed, about 35% were seen once. V lost 1 base to trimming and J lost 6 bases, with 20 bases between them. Germline-derived CDR1 and CDR2 are SGHRS and YFSETQ. The CDR3 length is 17 residues. V is TRBV5-1 and J is TRBJ2-1; D is unresolved. This sequence was found in a woman aged 25 to 39 in good health. Material: blood. The CDR3 protein is CASSLRVHATTSNEQFF. Written as DNA, the CDR3 is TGCGCCAGCAGCTTGCGGGTGCACGCTACCACCTCCAATGAGCAGTTCTTC.